A single T cell receptor beta chain is shown here with its context. This clonotype was detected ten times or more. Its target antigen remains unknown. Base quality data are lacking; no much larger clone is found one base away. This entry comes from a study of identical twins (dated by TCRdb to the mid-2010s). Concerning the study at large: To test whether fetal clonotypes persist, this study deep-sequenced TCR alpha and beta repertoires from monozygotic twins, from unrelated adults of various ages, and from cord blood. To rule out contamination, replicate twin experiments were performed at different times with different library preparation protocols. The research as a whole found: Fewer insertions were carried by abundant cord blood beta clonotypes, a similar but weaker trend appeared in young adult naive repertoires, and no such trend appeared in memory repertoires. The excess sharing between twins in beta out-of-frame sequences was weaker because fewer shared sequences reduced the signal-to-noise ratio. In monozygotic twins, recombination models systematically underestimated out-of-frame TCR alpha sharing, but the models matched the sharing seen between unrelated individuals. Compared with coincidental sharing between unrelated individuals, out-of-frame TCR alpha sequences shared between twins had an excess of sequences with low generation probability. Because the same donors could not be followed over many years, the conclusions relied on cross-sectional statistical analysis. Zero-insertion analyses could be partly confounded by invariant T cells such as MAIT and iNKT, although diverse VJ usage argued against such confounding for most clonotypes.

Only healthy Caucasian donors were included. The twin cohort consisted of three pairs of female monozygotic twins, all aged roughly 18 to 29 years. Miltenyi CD45RO+ enrichment and human naive T-cell isolation kits were used to isolate memory (CD45RO+) and naive T cells from PBMC. The library relied on 5' RACE. The data were produced on an Illumina HiSeq 2000. Template switching introduced a universal primer binding site; the final cDNA contained a unique molecular identifier, enabling accurate counting of TCR cDNA molecules. Specific primers in the conserved constant-segment region were used to synthesize first-strand cDNA for TCR alpha and beta chains. To control for contamination, every cDNA library was double barcoded, receiving both a SMART-Mk sample barcode and Illumina barcodes. TruSeq adapter sequences and Illumina sample barcodes were added in two successive PCR steps. Sequencing of the TCR alpha and beta cDNA libraries was done on the Illumina HiSeq platform using custom primers. The paper's data handling went like this. MiGEC was used to process raw reads and extract unique molecular identifiers, and MiXCR was used to find CDR3 positions. For each individual, recombination models were inferred using an EM algorithm with the repgenHMM and IGoR tools. The analysis of shared clonotypes was done with the tcR package in R, with sharing normalized by the product of cloneset sizes. Out-of-frame nonproductive sequences were analyzed to study raw recombination free of thymic and clonal selection effects. TCRdb ran its own pipeline on the public reads, namely fastp trimming at Q25 and MiXCR clone calling, and kept in-frame beta chains. Each record represents a unique CDR3 protein, reported with the most common genes and DNA among its rows. The V and J calls and clone size are TCRdb's, not the authors'. The sample table holds approximately 280,000 distinct CDR3 sequences, of which approximately 8% were seen once. The leading ten clones occupy 2% to 2.5% of the sample.

Spanning cysteine to phenylalanine, the CDR3 consists of 13 amino acids. CDR3 DNA is the only sequence kept; it has 39 bases, read in frame from the first base. Germline trimming: 6 bases from V, 8 bases from J; junction bases outside gene matches: 8. The germline V gene (reference sequence) gives CDR1 as DFQATT and CDR2 as SNEGSKA. In addition, the sample was reused for a study of yellow fever vaccine responses in identical twins. The second source states: According to the authors, in identical twins the way T cells responded to vaccination appeared partly convergent and partly personalized. Focusing on identical twins, the study followed the T cell clones that responded to the vaccine, and did so with precision.

The sequence is built from TRBV20-1 and TRBJ1-4; TRBD1 fits 8 bases in the junction. Sequences were obtained from memory (CD45RO+) T cells sorted from blood. The cell subset or site label here, explained by the study, means: CD45RO+ enriched T cells. This TCR came from a woman between 18 and 29 years old in good health. The DNA sequence is TGCAGTGCACCCCGACAGGGGAGGGAAAAACTGTTTTTT. Translated, it reads CSAPRQGREKLFF.